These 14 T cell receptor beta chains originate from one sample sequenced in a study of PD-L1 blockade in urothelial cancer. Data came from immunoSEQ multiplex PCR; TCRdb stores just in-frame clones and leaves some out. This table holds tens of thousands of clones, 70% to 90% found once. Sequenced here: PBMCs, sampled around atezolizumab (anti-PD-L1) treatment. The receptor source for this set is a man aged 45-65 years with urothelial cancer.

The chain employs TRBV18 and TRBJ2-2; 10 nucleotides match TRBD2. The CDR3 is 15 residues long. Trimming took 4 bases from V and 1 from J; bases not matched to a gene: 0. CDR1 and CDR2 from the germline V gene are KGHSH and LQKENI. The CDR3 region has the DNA TGTGCCAGCTCACGACTAGCGGGGAACACCGGGGAGCTGTTTTTT. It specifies CASSRLAGNTGELFF.

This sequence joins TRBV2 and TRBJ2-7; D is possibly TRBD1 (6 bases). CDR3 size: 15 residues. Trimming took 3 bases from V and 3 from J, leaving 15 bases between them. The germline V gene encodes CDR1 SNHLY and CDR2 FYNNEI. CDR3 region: CASSDQRTVIYEQYF. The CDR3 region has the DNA TGTGCCAGCAGTGATCAACGGACAGTAATCTACGAGCAGTACTTC.

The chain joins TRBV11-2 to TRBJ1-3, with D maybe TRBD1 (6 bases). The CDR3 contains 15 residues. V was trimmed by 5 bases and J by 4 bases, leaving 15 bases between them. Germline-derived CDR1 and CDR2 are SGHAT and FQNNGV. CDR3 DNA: TGTGCCAGCAGCGCCCAAACAGGGTGGGGAAACACCATATATTTT. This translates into CASSAQTGWGNTIYF.

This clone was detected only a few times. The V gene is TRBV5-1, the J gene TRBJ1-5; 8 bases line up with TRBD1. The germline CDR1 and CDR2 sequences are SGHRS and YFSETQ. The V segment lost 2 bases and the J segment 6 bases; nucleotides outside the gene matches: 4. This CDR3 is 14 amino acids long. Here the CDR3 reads CASSFRGQGQPQHF. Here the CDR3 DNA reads TGCGCCAGCAGCTTCAGGGGGCAGGGTCAGCCCCAGCATTTT.

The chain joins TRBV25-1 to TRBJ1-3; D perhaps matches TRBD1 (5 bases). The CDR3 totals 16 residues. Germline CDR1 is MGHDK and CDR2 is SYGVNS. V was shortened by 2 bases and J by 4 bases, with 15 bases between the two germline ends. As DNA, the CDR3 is TGTGCCAGCAGTGAAATCGGACAAAGATACGGAAACACCATATATTTT. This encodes CASSEIGQRYGNTIYF.

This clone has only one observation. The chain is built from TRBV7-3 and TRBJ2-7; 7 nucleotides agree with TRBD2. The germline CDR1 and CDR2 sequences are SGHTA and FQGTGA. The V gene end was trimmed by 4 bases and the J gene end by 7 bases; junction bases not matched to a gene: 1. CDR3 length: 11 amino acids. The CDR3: CASSSGGEQYF. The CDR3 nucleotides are TGTGCCAGCAGCTCCGGGGGGGAGCAGTACTTC.

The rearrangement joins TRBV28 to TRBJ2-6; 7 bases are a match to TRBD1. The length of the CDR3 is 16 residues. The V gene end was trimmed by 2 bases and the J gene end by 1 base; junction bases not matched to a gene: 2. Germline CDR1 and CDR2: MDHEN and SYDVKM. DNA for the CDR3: TGTGCCAGCAGTTTAACAGGGGAATCTGGGGCCAACGTCCTGACTTTC. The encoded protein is CASSLTGESGANVLTF.

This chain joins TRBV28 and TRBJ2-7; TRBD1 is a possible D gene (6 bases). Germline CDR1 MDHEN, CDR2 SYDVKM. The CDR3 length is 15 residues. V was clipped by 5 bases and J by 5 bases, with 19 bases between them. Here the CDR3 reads CASSPAETGTHEQYF. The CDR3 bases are TGTGCCAGCAGTCCCGCCGAGACAGGTACCCACGAGCAGTACTTC. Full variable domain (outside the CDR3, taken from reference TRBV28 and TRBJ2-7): DVKVTQSSRYLVKRTGEKVFLECVQDMDHENMFWYRQDPGLGLRLIYFSYDVKMKEKGDIPEGYSVSREKKERFSLILESASTNQTSMYLCASSPAETGTHEQYFGPGTRLTVT.

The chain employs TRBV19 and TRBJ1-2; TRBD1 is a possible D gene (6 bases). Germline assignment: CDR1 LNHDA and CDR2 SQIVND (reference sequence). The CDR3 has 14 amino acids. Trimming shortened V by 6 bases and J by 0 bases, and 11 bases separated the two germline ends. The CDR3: CASRSQGANYGYTF. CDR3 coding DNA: TGTGCCAGTAGATCACAGGGAGCTAACTATGGCTACACCTTC.

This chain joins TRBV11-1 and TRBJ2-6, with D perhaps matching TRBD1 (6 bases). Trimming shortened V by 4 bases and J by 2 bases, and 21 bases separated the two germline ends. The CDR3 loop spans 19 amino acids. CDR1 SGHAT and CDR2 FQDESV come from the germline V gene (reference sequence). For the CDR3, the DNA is TGTGCCAGCAGCTCCGATTTAGGGCAGGGGAGTGCTGGGGCCAACGTCCTGACTTTC. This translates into CASSSDLGQGSAGANVLTF. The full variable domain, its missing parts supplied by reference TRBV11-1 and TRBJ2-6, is EAEVAQSPRYKITEKSQAVAFWCDPISGHATLYWYRQILGQGPELLVQFQDESVVDDSQLPKDRFSAERLKGVDSTLKIQPAELGDSAMYLCASSSDLGQGSAGANVLTFGAGSRLTVL.

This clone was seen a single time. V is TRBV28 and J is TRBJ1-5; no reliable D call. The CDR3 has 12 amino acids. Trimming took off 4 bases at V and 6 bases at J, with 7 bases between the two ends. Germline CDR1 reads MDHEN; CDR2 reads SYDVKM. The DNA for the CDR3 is TGTGCCAGCAGTTCCCCTCCTCAGCCCCAGCATTTT. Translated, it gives CASSSPPQPQHF.

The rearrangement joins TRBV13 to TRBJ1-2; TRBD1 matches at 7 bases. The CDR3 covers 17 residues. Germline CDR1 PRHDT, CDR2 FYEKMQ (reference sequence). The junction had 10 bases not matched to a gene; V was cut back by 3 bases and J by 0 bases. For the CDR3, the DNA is TGTGCCAGCAGCTTTACTTGGACAGGAAATGCTAACTATGGCTACACCTTC. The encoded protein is CASSFTWTGNANYGYTF.

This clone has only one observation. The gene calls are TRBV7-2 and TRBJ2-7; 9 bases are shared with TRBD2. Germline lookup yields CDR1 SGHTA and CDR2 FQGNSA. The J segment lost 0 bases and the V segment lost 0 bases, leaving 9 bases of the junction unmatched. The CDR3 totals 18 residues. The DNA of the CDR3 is TGTGCCAGCAGCTTAGCAATTCCGGCGGGAGGGAGCTCCTACGAGCAGTACTTC. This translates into CASSLAIPAGGSSYEQYF.

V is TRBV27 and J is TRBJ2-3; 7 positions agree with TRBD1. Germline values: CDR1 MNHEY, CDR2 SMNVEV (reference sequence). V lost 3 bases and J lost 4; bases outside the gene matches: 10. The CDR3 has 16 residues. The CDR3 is CASSFRQGLRADTQYF. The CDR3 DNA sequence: TGTGCCAGCAGTTTCCGACAGGGCTTGAGGGCAGATACGCAGTATTTT.